The 17 T cell receptor beta chains given below trace back to one sample, sequenced in a study of blood T cell repertoires in COVID-19. The protocol was immunoSEQ multiplex PCR, while the TCRdb copy is restricted to in-frame clones and leaves out a portion. The data hold 90,000 or so clones, with 55% to 75% observed a single time. The sequencing sample was made of peripheral blood. These receptors were taken from a woman of 80 years or more with acute or convalescent COVID-19.

This clone came up a few times. The V and J genes are TRBV7-9 and TRBJ1-4, with TRBD1 identical over 9 bases. The germline V gene encodes CDR1 SEHNR and CDR2 FQNEAQ (reference sequence). CDR3 length: 16 amino acids. With 5 bases clipped from V and 7 bases from J, the junction kept 11 bases outside the gene matches. CDR3 DNA sequence: TGTGCCAGCAGCGACGCGCGACAGGGGGGATTTGAAAAACTGTTTTTT. Translation: CASSDARQGGFEKLFF. The variable domain in full, completed from reference TRBV7-9 and TRBJ1-4, reads DTGVSQNPRHKITKRGQNVTFRCDPISEHNRLYWYRQTLGQGPEFLTYFQNEAQLEKSRLLSDRFSAERPKGSFSTLEIQRTEQGDSAMYLCASSDARQGGFEKLFFGSGTQLSVL.

This clone was seen once. The chain uses TRBV13 and TRBJ1-1; D unclear. Germline V gives CDR1 PRHDT, CDR2 FYEKMQ (reference sequence). Trimming removed 1 base at V and 7 bases at J, with 7 bases between. This CDR3 comprises 12 residues. For the CDR3, the DNA is TGTGCCAGCAGCTTAGCCGCCGGTGAAGCTTTCTTT. The encoded protein is CASSLAAGEAFF.

This clone has a single count. The chain employs TRBV28 and TRBJ2-7, with TRBD1 matching 8 bases. Germline CDR1 and CDR2: MDHEN and SYDVKM. After removal of 2 bases from V and 3 bases from J, the junction contained 6 bases not matched to a gene. This CDR3 comprises 15 residues. CDR3 sequence reads: CASSLRDRPIYEQYF. In DNA form, the CDR3 reads TGTGCCAGCAGTTTAAGGGACAGGCCCATCTACGAGCAGTACTTC.

The V gene is TRBV7-9, the J gene TRBJ2-7, with 10 bases lining up with TRBD1. This CDR3 region has 15 residues. J gave up 1 base and V 5 bases, and 5 bases lay outside the gene matches. Germline assignment: CDR1 SEHNR and CDR2 FQNEAQ (reference sequence). The CDR3 DNA is TGTGCCAGCAGCGTGACAGGGGGCGCTTCCTACGAGCAGTACTTC. Protein: CASSVTGGASYEQYF.

The chain uses TRBV11-2 and TRBJ2-3; D unresolved. CDR3 length: 12 residues. In germline, CDR1 is SGHAT, CDR2 FQNNGV. V was cut by 3 bases and J by 4 bases, with 5 bases left in between. The CDR3 coding sequence is TGTGCCAGCAGCTTCATAGCAGATACGCAGTATTTT. Encoded protein: CASSFIADTQYF.

This clone was seen a handful of times. The rearrangement uses TRBV7-8 and TRBJ2-7; TRBD1 agrees at 11 bases. Germline V gene data show CDR1 as SGHVS and CDR2 as FQNEAQ. The junction had 5 bases not matched to a gene; V was cut back by 4 bases and J by 6 bases. The CDR3 contains 14 residues. This CDR3 reads CASSSPGTGGEQYF. The CDR3 coding sequence is TGTGCCAGCAGCTCACCCGGGACAGGGGGCGAGCAGTACTTC.

This clone was observed a handful of times. V is TRBV6-4 and J is TRBJ2-4; a possible D gene is TRBD1 (5 bases). The CDR3 is made up of 14 amino acids. The V and J ends lost 0 bases and 6 bases respectively, with 9 bases between them. Germline CDR1 reads MRHNA; CDR2 reads SNTAGT. The CDR3 protein is CASSDSSGSNIQYF. The CDR3 DNA is TGTGCCAGCAGTGACTCGTCAGGGTCAAACATTCAGTACTTC.

The V call is TRBV3-1 (or the pseudogene TRBV3-2), the J call TRBJ1-1; D ambiguous. The CDR3 has 12 residues. Trimming pared 4 bases from V and 6 bases from J, leaving 9 bases between. Germline V CDR1 and CDR2: LGHDT, YNNKEL (reference sequence). In DNA form, the CDR3 reads TGTGCCAGCAGCCTCCAGGACTCTGAAGCTTTCTTT. Its protein is CASSLQDSEAFF.

V gene TRBV2 combines with J gene TRBJ2-3, with 8 bases that match TRBD1. From germline, CDR1 is SNHLY and CDR2 FYNNEI. The V and J ends lost 1 base and 4 bases, in that order; junction bases with no gene match: 7. The CDR3 loop spans 16 amino acids. Written as DNA, the CDR3 is TGTGCCAGCAGTGAAGGGACAGGGTACCCACCAGATACGCAGTATTTT. Translated: CASSEGTGYPPDTQYF.

The chain carries TRBV5-6 and TRBJ1-1; a weak D match, TRBD1 (5 bases). CDR1 is SGHDT and CDR2 is YYEEEE in the germline V gene. The CDR3 has 13 residues. The V end lost 3 bases, the J end lost 4 bases, and 10 bases lay between the germline ends. The CDR3 is CASSSRGTTEAFF. The CDR3 DNA reads as TGTGCCAGCAGCTCGCGGGGGACCACTGAAGCTTTCTTT.

This clone was detected only a few times. V usage is TRBV2 and J usage is TRBJ2-7, with a tentative D call TRBD2 (6 bases). Germline V gives CDR1 SNHLY, CDR2 FYNNEI. Trimming took 7 bases from V and 4 from J, leaving 23 bases between them. CDR3 size: 16 residues. CDR3 bases: TGTGCCAGCACCCCGACTCTAATCCGACTAGGGTACGAGCAGTACTTC. The encoded protein is CASTPTLIRLGYEQYF.

The rearrangement uses TRBV5-5 and TRBJ1-6; 9 nucleotides line up with TRBD1. The CDR3 spans 14 residues. Trimming removed 4 bases from V and 5 bases from J; junction bases left unmatched: 1. Germline V gene data show CDR1 as SGHKS and CDR2 as YYEKEE (reference sequence). The CDR3: CASSGTGHNSPLHF. The CDR3 DNA reads TGTGCCAGCAGCGGGACAGGGCATAATTCACCCCTCCACTTT.

The V and J genes are TRBV10-2 and TRBJ1-1, with no clear D. The CDR3 is made up of 12 amino acids. Germline CDR1 reads WSHSY; CDR2 reads SAAADI. V dropped 6 bases and J dropped 4 bases, with 9 bases sitting between them. CDR3 sequence reads: CASSQSGTEAFF. The CDR3 bases are TGCGCCAGCAGCCAGTCAGGCACTGAAGCTTTCTTT.

J is TRBJ2-5 and V is TRBV4-2; 9 nucleotides line up with TRBD1. Germline lookup yields CDR1 LGHNA and CDR2 YNFKEQ. V lost 4 bases, J lost 3 bases, and 12 bases stayed unmatched. The CDR3 totals 17 residues. CDR3 sequence: CASSPYDRWDREETQYF. The CDR3 region has the DNA TGTGCCAGCAGCCCTTATGATAGATGGGACAGGGAAGAGACCCAGTACTTC.

This clone was recorded a few times. V gene TRBV30 combines with J gene TRBJ2-1; D possibly corresponds to TRBD1 (7 bases). CDR3 length: 14 amino acids. The germline gives CDR1 GTSNPN, CDR2 SVGIG (reference sequence). The V end lost 2 bases, the J end lost 8 bases, and 16 bases lay between the germline ends. CDR3 sequence (DNA): TGTGCCTGGAGTCATCAGGGGGGAGCCGATGAGCAGTTCTTC. Translation: CAWSHQGGADEQFF.

A remark on this clone: Other nucleotide sequences from this sample produce the same CDR3. This chain links TRBV18 with TRBJ2-2; D unclear. The CDR3 extends over 14 amino acids. V lost 3 bases and J lost 0, with 5 bases in between. The germline CDR1 and CDR2 sequences are KGHSH and LQKENI. In nucleotides, the CDR3 is TGTGCCAGCTCACCCACACCGAACACCGGGGAGCTGTTTTTT. This translates into CASSPTPNTGELFF.

V is TRBV6-2 or TRBV6-3 and J is TRBJ2-5; the D gene is possibly TRBD2 (7 bases). This CDR3 region has 14 residues. Trimming pared 2 bases from V and 4 bases from J, leaving 11 bases between. The germline gives CDR1 MNHEY, CDR2 SVGEGT. The CDR3 loop is CASSYGGGRETQYF. CDR3 bases: TGTGCCAGCAGTTACGGGGGGGGCCGAGAGACCCAGTACTTC.